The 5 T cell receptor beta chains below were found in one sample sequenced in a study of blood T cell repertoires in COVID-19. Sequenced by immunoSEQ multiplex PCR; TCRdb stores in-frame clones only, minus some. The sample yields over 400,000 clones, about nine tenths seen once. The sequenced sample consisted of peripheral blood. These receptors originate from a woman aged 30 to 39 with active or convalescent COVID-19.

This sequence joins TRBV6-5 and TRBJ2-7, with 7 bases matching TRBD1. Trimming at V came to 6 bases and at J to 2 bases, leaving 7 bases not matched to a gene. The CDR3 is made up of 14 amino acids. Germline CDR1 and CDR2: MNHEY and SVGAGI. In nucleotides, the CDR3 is TGTGCCAGCAGCGTGGGACAGTCGACCTACGAGCAGTACTTC. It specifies CASSVGQSTYEQYF.

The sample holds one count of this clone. The DNA for the CDR3 is TGTGCCAGCAGTTTCTCACGACTCGAGAACACTGAAGCTTTCTTT. Residues: CASSFSRLENTEAFF. The V call is TRBV27, the J call TRBJ1-1, with no clear D. This CDR3 comprises 15 residues. Per the germline V gene, CDR1 is MNHEY and CDR2 is SMNVEV (reference sequence). The V end lost 3 bases, the J end lost 1 base, and 12 bases lay between the germline ends.

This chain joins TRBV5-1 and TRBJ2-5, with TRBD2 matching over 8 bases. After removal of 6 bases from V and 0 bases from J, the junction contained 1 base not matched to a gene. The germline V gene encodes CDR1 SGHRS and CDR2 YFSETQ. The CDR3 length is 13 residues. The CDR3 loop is CASTAGDQETQYF. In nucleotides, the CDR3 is TGCGCCAGCACAGCGGGGGACCAAGAGACCCAGTACTTC.

This CDR3 is CASSLGTSGTGTDTQYF. Written as DNA, the CDR3 is TGTGCCAGCAGCTTAGGGACTAGCGGGACGGGCACAGATACGCAGTATTTT. This chain links TRBV11-2 with TRBJ2-3, with TRBD2 matching 12 bases. The CDR3 has 17 residues. With 1 base clipped from V and 1 base from J, the junction kept 3 bases outside the gene matches. The V gene's germline CDR1 is SGHAT and CDR2 FQNNGV.

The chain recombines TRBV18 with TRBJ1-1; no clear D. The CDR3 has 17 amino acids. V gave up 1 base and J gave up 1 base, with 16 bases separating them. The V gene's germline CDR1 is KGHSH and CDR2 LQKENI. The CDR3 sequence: CASSPRGGNLKNTEAFF. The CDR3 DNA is TGTGCCAGCTCACCACGGGGAGGAAATCTTAAGAACACTGAAGCTTTCTTT.